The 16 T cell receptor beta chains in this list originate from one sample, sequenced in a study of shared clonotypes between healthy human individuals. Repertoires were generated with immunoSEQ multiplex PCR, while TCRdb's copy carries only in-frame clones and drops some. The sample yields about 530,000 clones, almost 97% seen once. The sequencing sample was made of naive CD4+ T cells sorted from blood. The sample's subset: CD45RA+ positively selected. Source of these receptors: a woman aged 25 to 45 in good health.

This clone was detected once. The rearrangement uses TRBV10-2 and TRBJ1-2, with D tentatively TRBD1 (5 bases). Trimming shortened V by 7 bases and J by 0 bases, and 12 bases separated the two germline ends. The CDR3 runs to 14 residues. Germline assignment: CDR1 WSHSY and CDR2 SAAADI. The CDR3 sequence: CASTPTEANYGYTF. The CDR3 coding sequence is TGCGCCAGCACCCCGACAGAAGCTAACTATGGCTACACCTTC.

The CDR3 bases are TGTGCCAGTAGGATACTTCGAGCGGGACCGAATAGCGCGAACACCGGGGAGCTGTTTTTT. The encoded protein is CASRILRAGPNSANTGELFF. This chain connects TRBV19 to TRBJ2-2, with 7 bases that match TRBD2. Germline-derived CDR1 and CDR2 are LNHDA and SQIVND (reference sequence). J was trimmed by 0 bases and V by 6 bases; bases with no gene match: 19. This CDR3 region has 20 residues.

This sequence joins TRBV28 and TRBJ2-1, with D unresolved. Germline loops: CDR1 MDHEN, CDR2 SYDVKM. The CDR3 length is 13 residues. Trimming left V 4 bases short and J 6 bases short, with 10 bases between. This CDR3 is CASSSSPPNEQFF. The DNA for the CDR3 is TGTGCCAGCAGTTCCTCCCCCCCCAATGAGCAGTTCTTC. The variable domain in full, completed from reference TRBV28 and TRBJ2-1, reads DVKVTQSSRYLVKRTGEKVFLECVQDMDHENMFWYRQDPGLGLRLIYFSYDVKMKEKGDIPEGYSVSREKKERFSLILESASTNQTSMYLCASSSSPPNEQFFGPGTRLTVL.

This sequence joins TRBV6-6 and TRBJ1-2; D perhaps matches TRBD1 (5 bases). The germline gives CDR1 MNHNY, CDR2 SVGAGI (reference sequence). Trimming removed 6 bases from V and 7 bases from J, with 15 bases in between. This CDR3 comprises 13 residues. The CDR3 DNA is TGTGCCAGCAGATTTGGGGGTCGACTTGGCTACACCTTC. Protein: CASRFGGRLGYTF.

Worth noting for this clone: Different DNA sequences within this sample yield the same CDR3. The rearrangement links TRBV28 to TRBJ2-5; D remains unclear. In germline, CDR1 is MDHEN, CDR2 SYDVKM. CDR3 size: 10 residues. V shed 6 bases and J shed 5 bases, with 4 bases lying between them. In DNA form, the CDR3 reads TGTGCCAGCAGGAAGGAGACCCAGTACTTC. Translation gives CASRKETQYF.

DNA for the CDR3: TGTGCCAGCAGCTTGGATGCAGGGGCGGGCGAGCAGTACTTC. It specifies CASSLDAGAGEQYF. The rearrangement uses TRBV4-2 and TRBJ2-7; possibly TRBD1 for D (6 bases). The V gene's germline CDR1 is LGHNA and CDR2 YNFKEQ. Between the trimmed V and J ends, which lost 5 bases and 6 bases, there was a span of 17 bases. This CDR3 is built from 14 residues.

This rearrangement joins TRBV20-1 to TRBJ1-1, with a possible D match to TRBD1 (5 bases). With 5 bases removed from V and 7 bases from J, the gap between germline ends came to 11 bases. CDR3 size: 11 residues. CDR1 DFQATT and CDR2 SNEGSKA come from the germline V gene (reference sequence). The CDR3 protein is CSAQGQFEAFF. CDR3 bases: TGCAGTGCTCAAGGACAATTTGAAGCTTTCTTT.

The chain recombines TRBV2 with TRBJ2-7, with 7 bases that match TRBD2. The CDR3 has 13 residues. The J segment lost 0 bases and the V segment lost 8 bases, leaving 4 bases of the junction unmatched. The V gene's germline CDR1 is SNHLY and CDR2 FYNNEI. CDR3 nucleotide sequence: TGTGCCAGCCGGGGGGACTACTCCTACGAGCAGTACTTC. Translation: CASRGDYSYEQYF.

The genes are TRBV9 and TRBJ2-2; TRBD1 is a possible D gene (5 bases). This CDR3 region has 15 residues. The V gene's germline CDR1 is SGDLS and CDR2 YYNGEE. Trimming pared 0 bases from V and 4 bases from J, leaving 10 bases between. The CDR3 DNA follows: TGTGCCAGCAGCGTAGTCAGGGCTGGCACCGGGGAGCTGTTTTTT. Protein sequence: CASSVVRAGTGELFF.

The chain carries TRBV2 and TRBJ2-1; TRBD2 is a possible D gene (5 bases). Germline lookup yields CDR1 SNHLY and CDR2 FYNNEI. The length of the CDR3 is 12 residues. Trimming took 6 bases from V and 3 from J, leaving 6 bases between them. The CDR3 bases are TGTGCCAGCAGAGACTACTACAATGAGCAGTTCTTC. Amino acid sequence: CASRDYYNEQFF.

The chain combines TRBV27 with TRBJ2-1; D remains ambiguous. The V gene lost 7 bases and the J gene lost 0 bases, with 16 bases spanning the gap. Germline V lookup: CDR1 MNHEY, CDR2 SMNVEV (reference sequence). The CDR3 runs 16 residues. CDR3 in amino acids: CASNRRPSSSYNEQFF. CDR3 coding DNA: TGTGCCAGCAACCGCAGACCTTCCAGCTCCTACAATGAGCAGTTCTTC.

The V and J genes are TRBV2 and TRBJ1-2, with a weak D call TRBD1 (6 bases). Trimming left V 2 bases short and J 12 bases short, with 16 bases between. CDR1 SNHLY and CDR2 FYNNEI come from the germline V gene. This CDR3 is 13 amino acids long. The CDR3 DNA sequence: TGTGCCAGCAGTGAACTGAAGAGGGGGTTAAACACCTTC. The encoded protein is CASSELKRGLNTF.

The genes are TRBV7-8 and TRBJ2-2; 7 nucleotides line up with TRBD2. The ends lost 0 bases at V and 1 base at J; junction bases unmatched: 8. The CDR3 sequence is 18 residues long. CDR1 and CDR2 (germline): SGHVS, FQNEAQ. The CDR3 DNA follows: TGTGCCAGCAGCTTAGCCCATGTGCGGGAGAGGAACACCGGGGAGCTGTTTTTT. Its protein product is CASSLAHVRERNTGELFF.

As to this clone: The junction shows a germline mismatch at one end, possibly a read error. CDR3 coding DNA: TGTGCCAGCAGTGGGGGACTAGCGGGACCCCGGATCTTC. It codes for CASSGGLAGPRIF. This chain connects TRBV28 to TRBJ2-1; 13 bases map to TRBD2. Germline V gives CDR1 MDHEN, CDR2 SYDVKM. The CDR3 spans 13 residues.

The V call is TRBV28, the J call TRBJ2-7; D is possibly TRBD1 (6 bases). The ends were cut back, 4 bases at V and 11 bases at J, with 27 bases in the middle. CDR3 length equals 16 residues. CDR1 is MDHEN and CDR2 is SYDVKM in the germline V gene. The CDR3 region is CASSSVVDRIVPMEYF. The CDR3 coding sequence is TGTGCCAGCAGTTCAGTCGTGGACAGAATTGTACCCATGGAGTACTTC.

The CDR3 here is CASSQRVQEDTQYF. CDR3 sequence (DNA): TGTGCCAGCAGTCAGCGGGTTCAGGAGGATACGCAGTATTTT. The V gene is TRBV11-2, the J gene TRBJ2-3; D perhaps matches TRBD2 (6 bases). The length of the CDR3 is 14 residues. The V end was cut by 6 bases, the J end by 6 bases, with 16 bases between. CDR1 and CDR2 from the germline V gene are SGHAT and FQNNGV.